This T cell receptor beta chain is drawn from a study of identifying expanded T cells in peripheral blood. TCRdb's copy holds only in-frame clones and misses some; the assay was immunoSEQ multiplex PCR. Counted here are under 150,000 clones, more than 80% occurring once; the ten biggest clones make up 3.3%. The sequenced sample consisted of blood. The clonotype originates from a person between 18 and 70 years old in good health.

CDR3 region: CASSPPTGGNEQFF. In DNA, the CDR3 is TGTGCCAGCAGCCCCCCGACAGGGGGCAATGAGCAGTTCTTC. This sequence joins TRBV9 and TRBJ2-1; 9 positions agree with TRBD1. The V gene's germline CDR1 is SGDLS and CDR2 YYNGEE. V shed 4 bases, J shed 6 bases, and the junction held 5 bases outside the gene matches. CDR3 length: 14 residues.